These 31 T cell receptor beta chains share one sample of origin, sequenced in a study of cytomegalovirus exposure and HLA in healthy donors. It was with 60 Vbeta and 13 Jbeta primers that the PCR ran. The protocol was immunoSEQ multiplex PCR, while the TCRdb copy is restricted to in-frame clones and leaves out a portion. The top ten clones hold about 2.8% of a sample with about 120,000 clones, roughly 70% of them seen once. Sequenced: PBMCs. All receptors derive from a woman between 40 and 50 years old in good health and CMV-seropositive.

The rearrangement joins TRBV28 to TRBJ2-3, with unresolved D. Germline lookup yields CDR1 MDHEN and CDR2 SYDVKM. Trimming cost V 3 bases and J 2 bases, with 9 bases left between them. The CDR3 is 14 residues long. This CDR3 reads CASSFGQSTDTQYF. The CDR3 region has the DNA TGTGCCAGCAGTTTTGGGCAGTCCACAGATACGCAGTATTTT.

The V call is TRBV27, the J call TRBJ1-2; 9 nucleotides agree with TRBD1. The V and J ends lost 2 bases and 2 bases, in that order; junction bases with no gene match: 3. In germline, CDR1 is MNHEY, CDR2 SMNVEV (reference sequence). CDR3 length equals 15 residues. DNA for the CDR3: TGTGCCAGCAGTTTAGTTACAGGGGGCAACTATGGCTACACCTTC. Protein product: CASSLVTGGNYGYTF.

This clone was observed once. This chain links TRBV7-2 with TRBJ2-5; unclear D gene. Germline V CDR1 and CDR2: SGHTA, FQGNSA. V lost 0 bases to trimming and J lost 4 bases, with 3 bases between them. The CDR3 totals 12 residues. The CDR3 nucleotides read TGTGCCAGCAGCTTAGCGGCAGAGACCCAGTACTTC. It encodes CASSLAAETQYF.

The chain carries TRBV18 and TRBJ2-3, with 14 bases lining up with TRBD2. Germline V gene lookup returns CDR1 KGHSH and CDR2 LQKENI. This CDR3 is built from 17 residues. Trimming at V came to 3 bases and at J to 4 bases, leaving 6 bases not matched to a gene. The CDR3 DNA reads as TGTGCCAGCTCACCCCTGGGACTAGCGGGGGTGGCAGATACGCAGTATTTT. It encodes CASSPLGLAGVADTQYF.

The CDR3 sequence: CASSQDTAGRINEQFF. DNA of the CDR3: TGTGCCAGCAGCCAAGATACGGCAGGGCGCATCAATGAGCAGTTCTTC. The gene calls are TRBV4-2 and TRBJ2-1; a weak D match, TRBD1 (5 bases). V gave up 0 bases and J gave up 6 bases, with 15 bases separating them. There are 16 residues in the CDR3. Per germline, CDR1 LGHNA and CDR2 YNFKEQ.

The J gene is TRBJ2-7, the V gene TRBV28, with 8 nucleotides matching TRBD1. From germline, CDR1 is MDHEN and CDR2 SYDVKM. The CDR3 spans 16 residues. Trimming removed 3 bases from V and 1 base from J; junction bases left unmatched: 8. The DNA of the CDR3 is TGTGCCAGCAGTTTCCCGCCCCGGGACAGGTCCTACGAGCAGTACTTC. Translated, it gives CASSFPPRDRSYEQYF.

This chain uses TRBV7-2 with TRBJ2-5; 8 nucleotides match TRBD2. The ends lost 5 bases at V and 2 bases at J; junction bases unmatched: 1. There are 13 residues in the CDR3. Germline V gives CDR1 SGHTA, CDR2 FQGNSA. The DNA for the CDR3 is TGTGCCAGCAGCCGCGGGGGGCAAGAGACCCAGTACTTC. This sequence encodes CASSRGGQETQYF.

This clone was counted only a few times. Distinct nucleotide sequences in the sample also encode this CDR3. The gene calls are TRBV27 and TRBJ1-1; maybe TRBD1 (5 bases). Per germline, CDR1 MNHEY and CDR2 SMNVEV (reference sequence). Trimming pared 0 bases from V and 3 bases from J, leaving 5 bases between. The CDR3 is 13 residues long. The DNA of the CDR3 is TGTGCCAGCAGTTTATCCAGGGACACTGAAGCTTTCTTT. This translates into CASSLSRDTEAFF.

The chain couples TRBV7-9 to TRBJ1-5; a possible D gene is TRBD1 (5 bases). CDR1 and CDR2 (germline): SEHNR, FQNEAQ (reference sequence). CDR3 size: 15 residues. Trimming pared 5 bases from V and 6 bases from J, leaving 17 bases between. CDR3 nucleotides: TGTGCCAGCAGCCCTCCCCAGGGTCCCTCTCAGCCCCAGCATTTT. This translates into CASSPPQGPSQPQHF.

In this sample, this clone turned up a few times. In DNA, the CDR3 is TGCGCCAGCAGCCAGGGACAGGACTCCTACAATGAGCAGTTCTTC. As protein: CASSQGQDSYNEQFF. The rearrangement links TRBV5-1 to TRBJ2-1, with 8 bases fitting TRBD1. The ends lost 4 bases at V and 0 bases at J; junction bases unmatched: 3. The CDR3 loop spans 15 amino acids. Per the germline V gene, CDR1 is SGHRS and CDR2 is YFSETQ.

J is TRBJ2-1 and V is TRBV25-1; tentatively, D is TRBD2 (5 bases). Germline V gives CDR1 MGHDK, CDR2 SYGVNS. V shed 4 bases and J shed 8 bases, with 9 bases lying between them. This CDR3 spans 12 amino acids. The CDR3 DNA follows: TGTGCCAGCAGTGCCCACGGGGATGAGCAGTTCTTC. Its protein is CASSAHGDEQFF.

The rearrangement joins TRBV2 to TRBJ2-1; D gene uncertain. The CDR3 loop spans 14 amino acids. The V end was cut by 7 bases, the J end by 0 bases, with 10 bases between. Germline V gene lookup returns CDR1 SNHLY and CDR2 FYNNEI. CDR3 sequence (DNA): TGTGCCAGCATAGTCCATGTCTCCTACAATGAGCAGTTCTTC. This sequence encodes CASIVHVSYNEQFF.

This chain connects TRBV13 to TRBJ2-2; 12 bases match TRBD1. V gave up 5 bases and J gave up 7 bases; unmatched junction bases: 5. The CDR3 length is 15 residues. Germline V gene sequence: CDR1 PRHDT, CDR2 FYEKMQ (reference sequence). The CDR3 DNA reads TGTGCCAGCAGCCTGGGACAGGGGGCTGACGGGGAGCTGTTTTTT. It yields the protein CASSLGQGADGELFF.

The V gene is TRBV11-2, the J gene TRBJ2-7, with D maybe TRBD1 (6 bases). The germline CDR1 and CDR2 sequences are SGHAT and FQNNGV. Trimming removed 4 bases at V and 9 bases at J, with 25 bases between. The CDR3 has 16 residues. The chain's CDR3 is CASSSIRGRTSDGQYF. The DNA of the CDR3 is TGTGCCAGCAGCTCTATCAGGGGCCGGACGAGTGATGGGCAGTACTTC.

The chain uses TRBV15 and TRBJ1-2; 10 bases fit TRBD1. The V gene end was trimmed by 4 bases and the J gene end by 4 bases; junction bases not matched to a gene: 6. This CDR3 has 15 amino acids. Germline V lookup: CDR1 LNHNV, CDR2 YYDKDF (reference sequence). The DNA of the CDR3 is TGTGCCACCAGCACACGGGACAGGGGCGTCTATGGCTACACCTTC. Its translation: CATSTRDRGVYGYTF. Using reference TRBV15 and TRBJ1-2 for the parts outside the CDR3, the full variable domain is DAMVIQNPRYQVTQFGKPVTLSCSQTLNHNVMYWYQQKSSQAPKLLFHYYDKDFNNEADTPDNFQSRRPNTSFCFLDIRSPGLGDTAMYLCATSTRDRGVYGYTFGSGTRLTVV.

This chain links TRBV4-2 with TRBJ1-2, with 7 bases matching TRBD1. Germline V gives CDR1 LGHNA, CDR2 YNFKEQ. V trimming: 4 bases; J trimming: 4 bases; junction bases outside the gene matches: 12. The CDR3 covers 16 residues. The CDR3 bases are TGTGCCAGCAGCCCTAGGGCGACAGGGATTATCTATGGCTACACCTTC. This sequence encodes CASSPRATGIIYGYTF.

This chain uses TRBV5-1 with TRBJ2-6, with a weak D call TRBD2 (6 bases). Germline V gene lookup returns CDR1 SGHRS and CDR2 YFSETQ. CDR3 size: 17 residues. The V and J ends lost 3 bases and 0 bases respectively, with 13 bases between them. The DNA for the CDR3 is TGCGCCAGCAGCTCCCCGATCGGGGGCTCTGGGGCCAACGTCCTGACTTTC. It yields the protein CASSSPIGGSGANVLTF.

CDR3 bases: TGTGCCAGCAGCTTGGGGACAGGGTTAAGCACTGAAGCTTTCTTT. Amino acid sequence: CASSLGTGLSTEAFF. This chain connects TRBV5-4 to TRBJ1-1; 8 bases line up with TRBD1. J gave up 4 bases and V 0 bases, and 5 bases lay outside the gene matches. The CDR3 extends over 15 amino acids. CDR1 is SGHNT and CDR2 is YYREEE in the germline V gene (reference sequence).

The chain links TRBV6-5 to TRBJ2-3; TRBD1 might be the D (5 bases). The CDR3 is made up of 13 amino acids. With 6 bases removed from V and 6 bases from J, the gap between germline ends came to 13 bases. CDR1 and CDR2 (germline): MNHEY, SVGAGI. The CDR3 DNA reads TGTGCCAGCAGCTTTGGACAAGCCGATACGCAGTATTTT. It is translated as CASSFGQADTQYF.

The count of this clone is one. V is TRBV6-1 and J is TRBJ2-2; D not certain. This CDR3 has 21 residues. Trimming stripped 2 bases from V and 0 bases from J, with 25 bases between. The germline V gene has CDR1 MNHNS and CDR2 SASEGT. CDR3 protein: CASSETNTLKISGTNTGELFF. CDR3 bases: TGTGCCAGCAGTGAAACAAATACCCTCAAAATCAGTGGTACGAACACCGGGGAGCTGTTTTTT.

The DNA of the CDR3 is TGTGCCAGCAGAGAGGGGGAATATGGCTACACCTTC. As protein: CASREGEYGYTF. The chain is built from TRBV6-5 and TRBJ1-2; a weak D match, TRBD1 (6 bases). Trimming pared 6 bases from V and 5 bases from J, leaving 10 bases between. Germline V lookup: CDR1 MNHEY, CDR2 SVGAGI. This CDR3 spans 12 amino acids.

The rearrangement links TRBV7-8 to TRBJ1-1; possibly TRBD1 for D (5 bases). CDR1 and CDR2 (germline): SGHVS, FQNEAQ. The CDR3 has 17 amino acids. V lost 4 bases and J lost 0, with 18 bases in between. CDR3: CASSWVGNRTMNTEAFF. CDR3 in DNA: TGTGCCAGCAGCTGGGTGGGTAACAGGACCATGAACACTGAAGCTTTCTTT.

The rearrangement uses TRBV6-5 and TRBJ1-5; D may be TRBD1 (6 bases). The CDR3 has 13 amino acids. The ends were cut back, 6 bases at V and 5 bases at J, with 11 bases in the middle. Looked up from germline, CDR1 is MNHEY and CDR2 is SVGAGI. CDR3 nucleotide sequence: TGTGCCAGCAGACAGGGTGAAGATCAGCCCCAGCATTTT. Translation gives CASRQGEDQPQHF.

This clone turned up a few times. The V and J genes are TRBV5-6 and TRBJ1-1; D ambiguous. In germline, CDR1 is SGHDT, CDR2 YYEEEE. The V gene lost 5 bases and the J gene lost 7 bases, with 12 bases spanning the gap. The CDR3 is 12 residues long. CDR3 coding DNA: TGTGCCAGCAGTTTACTCGGGGTTGAAGCTTTCTTT. Protein product: CASSLLGVEAFF.

The chain joins TRBV7-2 to TRBJ2-1; 13 bases align to TRBD2. This CDR3 has 16 residues. The germline V gene encodes CDR1 SGHTA and CDR2 FQGNSA. Trimming cost V 5 bases and J 7 bases; bases outside gene matches: 8. The CDR3 protein is CASSPRLAGGRNEQFF. As DNA, the CDR3 is TGTGCCAGCAGCCCCAGACTAGCGGGGGGTAGAAATGAGCAGTTCTTC. Supplemented by reference TRBV7-2 and TRBJ2-1, the full variable domain reads GAGVSQSPSNKVTEKGKDVELRCDPISGHTALYWYRQSLGQGLEFLIYFQGNSAPDKSGLPSDRFSAERTGGSVSTLTIQRTQQEDSAVYLCASSPRLAGGRNEQFFGPGTRLTVL.

This chain connects TRBV2 to TRBJ2-7; TRBD1 might be the D (6 bases). The V and J ends lost 2 bases and 6 bases respectively, with 17 bases between them. Per the germline V gene, CDR1 is SNHLY and CDR2 is FYNNEI. The CDR3 length is 15 residues. For the CDR3, the DNA is TGTGCCAGCAGTGAATTGGCAGGGGTTGCCGTCGAGCAGTACTTC. Encoded protein: CASSELAGVAVEQYF.

The chain carries TRBV5-1 and TRBJ1-4; D not certain. Looked up from germline, CDR1 is SGHRS and CDR2 is YFSETQ. Between the trimmed V and J ends, which lost 2 bases and 6 bases, there was a span of 8 bases. The CDR3 consists of 13 residues. The CDR3 nucleotides are TGCGCCAGCAGCTTAAACAGAGATGAAAAACTGTTTTTT. It codes for CASSLNRDEKLFF.

This clone showed up just a few times. The CDR3, as DNA: TGCGCCAGCAGCTTGACCCCAGGGGTTGACGCTGAAGCTTTCTTT. Protein sequence: CASSLTPGVDAEAFF. The chain carries TRBV5-1 and TRBJ1-1; D perhaps matches TRBD1 (6 bases). The CDR3 covers 15 residues. The germline V gene encodes CDR1 SGHRS and CDR2 YFSETQ. V was clipped by 1 base and J by 6 bases, with 16 bases between them.

The CDR3 DNA sequence: TGTGCCAGCAGCTTAGATAGCGTGGCCGAGCAGTACTTC. Protein: CASSLDSVAEQYF. V gene TRBV11-2 combines with J gene TRBJ2-7, with D maybe TRBD2 (5 bases). Germline CDR1 SGHAT, CDR2 FQNNGV. The CDR3 covers 13 residues. V lost 0 bases, J lost 6 bases, and 9 bases lay in between. Complete variable domain (other parts from reference TRBV11-2 and TRBJ2-7): EAGVAQSPRYKIIEKRQSVAFWCNPISGHATLYWYQQILGQGPKLLIQFQNNGVVDDSQLPKDRFSAERLKGVDSTLKIQPAKLEDSAVYLCASSLDSVAEQYFGPGTRLTVT.

This clone has only a few counts. This sequence joins TRBV28 and TRBJ1-2, with a tentative D call TRBD1 (5 bases). CDR3 length equals 15 residues. Germline V gene data show CDR1 as MDHEN and CDR2 as SYDVKM. Trimming pared 5 bases from V and 2 bases from J, leaving 15 bases between. CDR3 loop: CASSPPFGGNYGYTF. Written as DNA, the CDR3 is TGTGCCAGCAGTCCACCCTTCGGGGGGAACTATGGCTACACCTTC.

The chain employs TRBV20-1 and TRBJ1-5; D is ambiguous. The CDR3 totals 11 residues. V shed 1 base and J shed 5 bases, with 3 bases lying between them. The germline CDR1 and CDR2 sequences are DFQATT and SNEGSKA (reference sequence). This chain's CDR3 is CSARGDQPQHF. The CDR3 DNA follows: TGCAGTGCTAGAGGCGATCAGCCCCAGCATTTT.